This TCR beta chain originates from a study of T cell responses to AZD1222 COVID-19 vaccine. Study-level findings and limits: An increase in Spike-specific TCR breadth and depth was observed after two AZD1222 doses. Vaccine-associated CD4 TCRs ranged over spike, dominating at 160-218 and 743-854. None of the repertoires were sampled until the peak T cell response had passed.

As concerns this clone: What it recognizes is unknown.

Sequenced by immunoSEQ multiplex PCR; TCRdb stores in-frame clones only, minus some. The table includes over 95,000 clones, roughly 92% detected once. Trimming shortened V by 0 bases and J by 4 bases, and 9 bases separated the two germline ends. In germline, CDR1 is MNHNY, CDR2 SVGAGI (reference sequence). CDR3 size: 14 residues. This chain joins TRBV6-6 and TRBJ1-1, with D possibly matching TRBD1 (5 bases). The clonotype comes from an adult in good health. The sequences come from peripheral blood, collected on day 0 of AZD1222 vaccination. The CDR3, as DNA: TGTGCCAGCAGTTACTCGGGGCAGTCCACTGAAGCTTTCTTT. Its protein product is CASSYSGQSTEAFF.